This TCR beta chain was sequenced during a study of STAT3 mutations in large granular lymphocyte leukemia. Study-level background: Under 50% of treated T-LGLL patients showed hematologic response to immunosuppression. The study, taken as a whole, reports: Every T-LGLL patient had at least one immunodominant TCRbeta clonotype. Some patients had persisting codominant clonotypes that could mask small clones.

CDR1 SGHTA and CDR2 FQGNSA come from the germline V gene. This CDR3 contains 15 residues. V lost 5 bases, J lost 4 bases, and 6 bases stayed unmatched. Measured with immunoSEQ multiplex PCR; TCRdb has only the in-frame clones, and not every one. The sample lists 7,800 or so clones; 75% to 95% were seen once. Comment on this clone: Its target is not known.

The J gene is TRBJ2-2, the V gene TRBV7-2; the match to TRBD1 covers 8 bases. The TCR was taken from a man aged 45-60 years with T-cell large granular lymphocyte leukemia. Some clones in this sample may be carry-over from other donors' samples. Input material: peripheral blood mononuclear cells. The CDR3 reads CASSPTTGATGELFF. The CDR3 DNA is TGTGCCAGCAGCCCGACGACAGGGGCCACCGGGGAGCTGTTTTTT.